This T cell receptor (beta chain) was documented in a study of blood T cell repertoires in COVID-19 (dated by TCRdb to about 2020). Regarding the research as a whole: Collaborator samples came from the United States, Italy and Spain and covered acute and convalescent phases of COVID-19. HLA class I and class II types, where available, came from metadata supplied by the sample provider rather than from assay-based typing. The dataset comprised deeply sampled blood TCRbeta repertoires from subjects exposed to, actively infected with, or recovered from COVID-19. The repertoires were made available in a free public database intended to serve as a resource for research on the immune response to SARS-CoV-2. A de-identified subject ID, COVID-19 status, age in years and sex were almost always included in the sample metadata. Samples came from the ongoing ImmuneRACE study (first 160 participants) plus 1,254 subjects from 6 global collaborators. The prospective study material was composed of cDNA or gDNA derived from T cells, B-cell-depleted T cells, or PBMCs.

General study outcomes and caveats: How much clinical and demographic metadata was included differed by source and by participant, and the metadata was provided uncurated.

The CDR3, cysteine through phenylalanine, is 14 amino acids long. The DNA shown is the 42-base CDR3, in frame from base 1. The germline V and J ends show losses of 4 bases and 7 bases respectively, and no gene match explains 8 bases of the junction. The immunoSEQ Assay, a bias-controlled multiplex PCR, was used to amplify TCRbeta CDR3 regions from genomic DNA. As for the authors' bioinformatics: The number of nucleated cells in each sample was estimated from the amplification of reference gene primers within the assay. To quantify the absolute abundance of each unique TCRbeta CDR3 rearrangement, sequence reads were collapsed and filtered. For each sample, productive Simpson clonality was calculated as the square root of Simpson's diversity index across productive rearrangements. TCRdb provides this immuneACCESS table in a form limited to in-frame rearrangements. Some clones are lacking; in checked studies, under half of them reflect an unresolved V gene, and why the rest are absent is not known. V, J and clone size are those of that table, while D and trimming were read from the DNA. For this sample there are tens of thousands of clones; about 82% appear just once. The ten largest clones take up more than 25% of the sample.

This clone was seen a single time. Its antigen is unknown. Base qualities are missing; no much larger clone stands one base away. Whole blood was collected in K2EDTA tubes by collaborating institutions according to the institutions' own protocols. For TCRbeta analysis, collaborators shipped samples as frozen whole blood, isolated PBMCs, or DNA extracted from either of those sample types. The chain is assembled from TRBV5-3 and TRBJ1-3, and TRBD1 matches 7 of the central bases. TRBV5-3 counts as an open reading frame of uncertain function. The receptor was derived from a human donor in a cohort sampled during active COVID-19. Sequencing was carried out using peripheral blood. Here the CDR3 is given as CARSPGTACNTIYF. The nucleotide sequence is given as TGTGCCAGAAGCCCCGGGACAGCTTGCAACACCATATATTTT.